Presented here are 3 T cell receptor beta chains from one specimen sequenced in a study of technical replicates of blood from a few donors. Produced via immunoSEQ multiplex PCR; TCRdb's table is partial and in-frame only. The table shows over 55,000 clones, with about 89% occurring only once. The sequencing input was PBMCs. The receptors originated from a human donor in good health. Some clones in this sample may be carry-over from other donors' samples.

The chain is built from TRBV7-3 and TRBJ2-7; D might be TRBD2 (6 bases). The V gene's germline CDR1 is SGHTA and CDR2 FQGTGA. CDR3 length: 13 amino acids. The ends were cut back, 5 bases at V and 0 bases at J, with 8 bases in the middle. DNA of the CDR3: TGTGCCAGCAGCCCAGCGGGCTCCTACGAGCAGTACTTC. Translating gives CASSPAGSYEQYF.

This chain links TRBV30 with TRBJ1-1; D uncertain. This CDR3 contains 14 residues. CDR1 is GTSNPN, CDR2 SVGIG, per germline (reference sequence). Trimming shortened V by 0 bases and J by 1 base, and 9 bases separated the two germline ends. This chain's CDR3 is CAWSVTPQNTEAFF. In DNA, the CDR3 is TGTGCCTGGAGTGTAACACCACAGAACACTGAAGCTTTCTTT.

The chain is built from TRBV30 and TRBJ2-7, with D tentatively TRBD2 (6 bases). Germline CDR1 and CDR2: GTSNPN and SVGIG (reference sequence). Trimming took 3 bases from V and 0 from J, leaving 12 bases between them. This CDR3 region has 14 residues. CDR3 nucleotides: TGTGCCTGGAGCGGCGGGGCGAGCTCCTACGAGCAGTACTTC. Its translation: CAWSGGASSYEQYF.